The clone carrying this T cell receptor (beta chain) was detected a few times. Its antigen is still unknown. The data belong to a study of cytomegalovirus exposure and HLA in healthy donors. Across the whole study: There were about 85 million unique TCRs (from HLA-typed donors) in an early data release.

The study's findings and limits: Reportedly, diagnosis of cytomegalovirus status by the classifier showed high specificity and sensitivity. It was 160 or so TCR beta chains that were listed as cytomegalovirus-associated. A link between a missense DCLRE1C variant and TCR beta V- and J-gene trimming emerged from a later analysis.

PCR employed 60 Vbeta and 13 Jbeta primers. Repertoires were generated with immunoSEQ multiplex PCR, while TCRdb's copy carries only in-frame clones and drops some. The sample lists roughly 200,000 clones, about 9% occurring once. The CDR3 runs to 13 residues. Looked up from germline, CDR1 is MNHEY and CDR2 is SMNVEV (reference sequence). V lost 2 bases, J lost 6 bases, and 10 bases lay in between. The TCR comes from a woman between 25 and 40 years old in good health and CMV-seropositive. The sample comprised PBMCs. The chain employs TRBV27 and TRBJ1-2, with D possibly matching TRBD1 (5 bases). The CDR3 sequence is CASSLAPGDGYTF. The CDR3 DNA follows: TGTGCCAGCAGTTTAGCCCCGGGGGATGGCTACACCTTC.